Presented here are 24 T cell receptor beta chains from one specimen sequenced in a study of Tregs in tolerant kidney transplant recipients. Only in-frame clones appear in the TCRdb table, and some are missing; sequencing was by immunoSEQ multiplex PCR. The table records 75,000 to 95,000 clones, roughly 92% of them present only once. The specimen sequenced was CD8+ T cells from blood. The receptor set was obtained from a human donor in good health.

The rearrangement uses TRBV4-1 and TRBJ1-5; no clear D gene. The germline CDR1 and CDR2 sequences are MGHRA and YSYEKL. Trimming left V 4 bases short and J 4 bases short, with 11 bases between. This CDR3 comprises 14 residues. This CDR3 reads CASSPLHGNQPQHF. Here the CDR3 DNA reads TGCGCCAGCAGCCCTCTCCACGGGAATCAGCCCCAGCATTTT.

This clone was counted between two and nine times. The CDR3 DNA reads TGTGCCACCCACCGGGGGCCGAGGGAGACCCAGTACTTC. Protein sequence: CATHRGPRETQYF. V usage is TRBV7-8 and J usage is TRBJ2-5; D possibly uses TRBD1 or TRBD2 (6 bases each). CDR1 and CDR2 from the germline V gene are SGHVS and FQNEAQ. Trimming took off 10 bases at V and 5 bases at J, with 17 bases between the two ends. The CDR3 has 13 residues.

The chain couples TRBV5-4 to TRBJ2-1, with 12 bases identical to TRBD2. The ends lost 4 bases at V and 7 bases at J; junction bases unmatched: 15. CDR1 and CDR2 from the germline V gene are SGHNT and YYREEE (reference sequence). This CDR3 region has 18 residues. CDR3 nucleotides: TGTGCCAGCAGCCCAAACGGCGCTAGCGGGAGGGCCGGGAATGAGCAGTTCTTC. Translated, it gives CASSPNGASGRAGNEQFF. The variable domain in full, with the rest retrieved from reference TRBV5-4 and TRBJ2-1, is ETGVTQSPTHLIKTRGQQVTLRCSSQSGHNTVSWYQQALGQGPQFIFQYYREEENGRGNFPPRFSGLQFPNYSSELNVNALELDDSALYLCASSPNGASGRAGNEQFFGPGTRLTVL.

This chain links TRBV4-1 with TRBJ1-5; D is possibly TRBD1 (5 bases). This CDR3 contains 14 residues. Germline lookup yields CDR1 MGHRA and CDR2 YSYEKL. V lost 0 bases, J lost 6 bases, and 9 bases lay in between. The CDR3, as DNA: TGCGCCAGCAGCCAAGATGGGGGGTTTCAGCCCCAGCATTTT. Translation: CASSQDGGFQPQHF.

CDR3 in DNA: TGTGCCATCAGTGAGTCGATCGGGCCGAACACTGAAGCTTTCTTT. This codes for CAISESIGPNTEAFF. The chain carries TRBV10-3 and TRBJ1-1; D is ambiguous. CDR1 is ENHRY and CDR2 is SYGVKD in the germline V gene. V lost 0 bases, J lost 1 base, and 9 bases lay in between. The CDR3 spans 15 residues.

V usage is TRBV27 and J usage is TRBJ2-5; maybe TRBD1 (5 bases). Germline-derived CDR1 and CDR2 are MNHEY and SMNVEV (reference sequence). The CDR3 length is 13 residues. Trimming cost V 5 bases and J 9 bases, with 16 bases left between them. DNA of the CDR3: TGTGCCAGCAGTCAGGGTAGACACTCTCCCCAGTACTTC. Translation gives CASSQGRHSPQYF.

With respect to this clone: Other DNA sequences in this specimen translate into the identical CDR3. The gene calls are TRBV5-1 and TRBJ1-4; D not certain. The CDR3 runs to 14 residues. Trimming shortened V by 5 bases and J by 3 bases, and 11 bases separated the two germline ends. CDR1 and CDR2 (germline): SGHRS, YFSETQ. The CDR3 DNA is TGCGCCAGCAGTCCCCCGGGCTCTAATGAAAAACTGTTTTTT. Protein product: CASSPPGSNEKLFF.

This chain uses TRBV9 with TRBJ2-1; D is perhaps TRBD1 (6 bases). This CDR3 comprises 14 residues. Per germline, CDR1 SGDLS and CDR2 YYNGEE. The ends were cut back, 3 bases at V and 8 bases at J, with 15 bases in the middle. CDR3 nucleotide sequence: TGTGCCAGCAGCGAGGGCACCAGGGGATATGAGCAGTTCTTC. This translates into CASSEGTRGYEQFF.

This clone was detected once. The chain uses TRBV5-6 and TRBJ1-1; no reliable D call. V was shortened by 1 base and J by 0 bases, with 13 bases between the two germline ends. This CDR3 spans 16 amino acids. Germline V lookup: CDR1 SGHDT, CDR2 YYEEEE. CDR3 DNA sequence: TGTGCCAGCAGCTTGTTCCGAAGGGTCATGAACACTGAAGCTTTCTTT. Translation gives CASSLFRRVMNTEAFF.

The gene calls are TRBV27 and TRBJ2-7; TRBD1 might be the D (5 bases). V lost 4 bases to trimming and J lost 4 bases, with 11 bases between them. Germline CDR1 MNHEY, CDR2 SMNVEV (reference sequence). This CDR3 has 13 amino acids. The CDR3 region has the DNA TGTGCCAGCAGTTCCGGACACCTATACGAGCAGTACTTC. Translation: CASSSGHLYEQYF.

This chain joins TRBV7-9 and TRBJ2-7; a possible D gene is TRBD1 (5 bases). The CDR3 extends over 14 amino acids. Per the germline V gene, CDR1 is SEHNR and CDR2 is FQNEAQ (reference sequence). V was pared by 5 bases and J by 5 bases, with 16 bases between. The CDR3 DNA reads TGTGCCAGCAGCCACAGGTCCACCAACCACGAGCAGTACTTC. It yields the protein CASSHRSTNHEQYF.

The V and J genes are TRBV6-4 and TRBJ2-3; 11 bases map to TRBD2. CDR3 length: 16 amino acids. Germline CDR1 and CDR2: MRHNA and SNTAGT. The ends lost 2 bases at V and 3 bases at J; junction bases unmatched: 4. This chain's CDR3 is CASSDGTSGGTDTQYF. CDR3 DNA sequence: TGTGCCAGCAGTGACGGTACTAGCGGGGGTACAGATACGCAGTATTTT.

The CDR3 nucleotides are TGTGCCTGGACCCTCGGAACGAACACTGAAGCTTTCTTT. Protein product: CAWTLGTNTEAFF. V gene TRBV30 combines with J gene TRBJ1-1, with unresolved D. Germline V CDR1 and CDR2: GTSNPN, SVGIG (reference sequence). The V end lost 4 bases, the J end lost 1 base, and 10 bases lay between the germline ends. The CDR3 has 13 amino acids.

The CDR3 DNA reads TGTGCCAGCAGCTTCGGCCACTCCTACGAGCAGTACTTC. It specifies CASSFGHSYEQYF. The gene calls are TRBV5-6 and TRBJ2-7; D gene unclear. Trimming pared 2 bases from V and 0 bases from J, leaving 6 bases between. This CDR3 has 13 amino acids. Per germline, CDR1 SGHDT and CDR2 YYEEEE.

The rearrangement uses TRBV4-1 and TRBJ1-5; D gene ambiguous. V was trimmed by 0 bases and J by 11 bases, leaving 17 bases between them. The length of the CDR3 is 15 residues. CDR1 is MGHRA, CDR2 YSYEKL, per germline. The CDR3 reads CASSQDHGQMASQHF. CDR3 nucleotide sequence: TGCGCCAGCAGCCAAGATCACGGCCAGATGGCATCCCAGCATTTT.

The CDR3 sequence is CASREPGLQNNEQFF. CDR3 DNA sequence: TGTGCCAGCAGAGAACCGGGACTCCAAAACAATGAGCAGTTCTTC. This chain uses TRBV27 with TRBJ2-1, with D possibly being TRBD2 (6 bases). Germline V gene lookup returns CDR1 MNHEY and CDR2 SMNVEV (reference sequence). Trimming cost V 6 bases and J 5 bases, with 17 bases left between them. This CDR3 is 15 amino acids long.

The rearrangement joins TRBV9 to TRBJ2-7; no definite D call. CDR1 is SGDLS, CDR2 YYNGEE, per germline. CDR3 length equals 16 residues. Trimming pared 0 bases from V and 0 bases from J, leaving 13 bases between. This CDR3 is CASSVGRDHPSYEQYF. Written as DNA, the CDR3 is TGTGCCAGCAGCGTAGGCCGCGATCATCCCTCCTACGAGCAGTACTTC.

The chain couples TRBV10-3 to TRBJ1-5; D remains ambiguous. Germline V CDR1 and CDR2: ENHRY, SYGVKD. Trimming removed 1 base from V and 0 bases from J, with 7 bases in between. The CDR3 is 15 residues long. The CDR3 loop reads CAISEWRVSNQPQHF. The CDR3 DNA sequence: TGTGCCATCAGTGAGTGGAGGGTTAGCAATCAGCCCCAGCATTTT.

The V and J genes are TRBV11-2 and TRBJ2-4; D is possibly TRBD1 (5 bases). This CDR3 has 15 residues. The V gene lost 5 bases and the J gene lost 2 bases, with 13 bases spanning the gap. Germline CDR1 and CDR2: SGHAT and FQNNGV. The CDR3 reads CASSHPQGSKNIQYF. The CDR3 region has the DNA TGTGCCAGCAGCCACCCCCAGGGTTCCAAAAACATTCAGTACTTC.

This clone was found once. The genes are TRBV5-8 and TRBJ2-5; the D is unclear. The CDR3 is 12 amino acids. V was clipped by 2 bases and J by 5 bases, with 7 bases between them. Germline V gives CDR1 SGHTS, CDR2 YDEGEE. CDR3 sequence: CASSLIGETQYF. As DNA, the CDR3 is TGTGCCAGCAGCTTAATAGGGGAGACCCAGTACTTC.

This sequence joins TRBV27 and TRBJ2-2, with D unresolved. The CDR3 extends over 11 amino acids. The V gene lost 7 bases and the J gene lost 5 bases, with 5 bases spanning the gap. Germline V gene sequence: CDR1 MNHEY, CDR2 SMNVEV (reference sequence). DNA of the CDR3: TGTGCCAGCACCCAGACCGGGGAGCTGTTTTTT. Its protein is CASTQTGELFF.

This chain links TRBV9 with TRBJ2-3; 10 bases align to TRBD2. The CDR3 consists of 16 residues. Trimming at V came to 4 bases and at J to 9 bases, leaving 14 bases not matched to a gene. Germline CDR1 and CDR2: SGDLS and YYNGEE. CDR3 residues: CASSLTGTSVAPTQYF. In DNA form, the CDR3 reads TGTGCCAGCAGCCTAACCGGGACTAGCGTGGCACCAACGCAGTATTTT.

The V gene is TRBV7-6, the J gene TRBJ1-1; D remains unclear. The V gene lost 5 bases and the J gene lost 0 bases, with 10 bases spanning the gap. Germline values: CDR1 SGHVS, CDR2 FNYEAQ. CDR3 length equals 14 residues. Written as DNA, the CDR3 is TGTGCCAGCAGCCCACGCACAATGAACACTGAAGCTTTCTTT. Encoded protein: CASSPRTMNTEAFF. The complete variable domain, with remaining parts taken from reference TRBV7-6 and TRBJ1-1, reads GAGVSQSPRYKVTKRGQDVALRCDPISGHVSLYWYRQALGQGPEFLTYFNYEAQQDKSGLPNDRFSAERPEGSISTLTIQRTEQRDSAMYRCASSPRTMNTEAFFGQGTRLTVV.

CDR3 protein: CASSSPLGLAADTQYF. CDR3 DNA: TGTGCCAGCAGCTCCCCCCTGGGACTAGCGGCAGATACGCAGTATTTT. The chain joins TRBV11-2 to TRBJ2-3, with 11 nucleotides matching TRBD2. V was clipped by 4 bases and J by 4 bases; unmatched bases: 7. In germline, CDR1 is SGHAT, CDR2 FQNNGV. The CDR3 sequence is 16 residues long.